The 5 T cell receptor beta chains below were found in one sample sequenced in a study of regulatory T cells in long-lasting Graves disease. Indicated time point: newly diagnosed GD, antithyroid drugs for less than 3 months. Extracted PBMC RNA gave rise to the TCR library. To make TCR beta libraries, researchers used iRepertoire HTBI primers and Arm-PCR of CDR3 regions. From the multiplex PCR reads, TCRdb called clonotypes with MiXCR, one entry per CDR3 protein. The sample contains 400,000 to 500,000 distinct CDR3 sequences, about 15% of which appear only once. The sample was also linked to a second study, of T cells in Graves' hyperthyroidism and ophthalmopathy.

This sample comprised peripheral blood mononuclear cells (PBMCs), obtained at new diagnosis, from a patient treated with antithyroid drugs. These receptor sequences come from a middle-aged woman with Graves disease.

In this sample, this clonotype turned up many times. J is TRBJ1-1 and V is TRBV11-3; D is perhaps TRBD1 (5 bases). V lost 5 bases and J 5 bases, leaving 9 bases between the germline ends. The CDR3 runs to 12 residues. Germline CDR1 is SGHNT and CDR2 is YENEEA. For the CDR3, the DNA is TGTGCCAGCAGCACAGAGGGGACTGAAGCTTTCTTT. This gives the protein CASSTEGTEAFF. Together with reference TRBV11-3 and TRBJ1-1, the CDR3 gives the full variable domain: EAGVVQSPRYKIIEKKQPVAFWCNPISGHNTLYWYLQNLGQGPELLIRYENEEAVDDSQLPKDRFSAERLKGVDSTLKIQPAELGDSAVYLCASSTEGTEAFFGQGTRLTVV.

There are many counts of this clonotype. V gene TRBV28 combines with J gene TRBJ2-3; a weak D match, TRBD2 (5 bases). There are 17 residues in the CDR3. The V end lost 6 bases, the J end lost 1 base, and 20 bases lay between the germline ends. In germline, CDR1 is MDHEN, CDR2 SYDVKM. The CDR3 nucleotides are TGTGCCAGCAGCCCCATTAACAGTGGGAGTGGCACAGATACGCAGTATTTT. Translating gives CASSPINSGSGTDTQYF.

This clonotype was seen just once. J is TRBJ2-7 and V is TRBV6-5; 13 bases match TRBD2. The germline V gene encodes CDR1 MNHEY and CDR2 SVGAGI. The CDR3 sequence is 16 residues long. J lost 3 bases, V lost 2 bases, and 4 bases had no gene match. The CDR3 coding sequence is TGTGCCAGCAGTTACCGTCGACTAGCGGGAGGCTACGAGCAGTACTTC. It yields the protein CASSYRRLAGGYEQYF.

The chain employs TRBV28 and TRBJ2-3, with TRBD1 identical over 12 bases. Germline lookup yields CDR1 MDHEN and CDR2 SYDVKM. V lost 6 bases and J lost 3; bases outside the gene matches: 16. The CDR3 has 19 amino acids. The CDR3 spells CASSSPGTGGFDETDTQYF. Written as DNA, the CDR3 is TGTGCCAGCAGCTCACCCGGGACAGGGGGCTTCGACGAGACAGATACGCAGTATTTT.

This clonotype was counted at least ten times. The J gene is TRBJ1-5, the V gene TRBV12-3 or TRBV12-4; D is perhaps TRBD1 (6 bases). The CDR3 contains 15 residues. V dropped 3 bases and J dropped 3 bases, with 12 bases sitting between them. This chain's CDR3 is CASSFHQGNNQPQHF. CDR3 nucleotides: TGTGCCAGCAGTTTCCATCAGGGGAACAATCAGCCCCAGCATTTT.